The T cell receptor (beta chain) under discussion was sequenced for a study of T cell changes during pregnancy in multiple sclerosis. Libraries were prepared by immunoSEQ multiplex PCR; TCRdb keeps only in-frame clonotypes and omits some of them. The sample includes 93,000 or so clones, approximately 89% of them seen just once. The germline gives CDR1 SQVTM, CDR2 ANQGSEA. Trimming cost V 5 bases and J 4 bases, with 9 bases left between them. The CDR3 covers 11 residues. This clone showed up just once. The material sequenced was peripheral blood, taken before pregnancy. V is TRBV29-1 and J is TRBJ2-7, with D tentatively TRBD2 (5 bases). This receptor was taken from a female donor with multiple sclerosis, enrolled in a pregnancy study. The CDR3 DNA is TGCAGCGTTTCAGGACTTTACGAGCAGTACTTC. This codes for CSVSGLYEQYF.